The source of this T cell receptor (beta chain) is a study of T cells in Graves' hyperthyroidism and ophthalmopathy. About the study: Peripheral blood was collected at initial diagnosis, before any treatment.

Study conclusions and caveats: Ophthalmopathy, which appeared later, was predicted by the model a median about 6 months before onset.

This clonotype was observed at least ten times. Antigen specificity is unknown. Amplification yielded TCR beta CDR3 regions, with RNA transcripts as the source. HTBI primers were the set used in a first-round RT-PCR of the TCR CDR3. TCRdb re-called the multiplex PCR reads through MiXCR, storing one row per CDR3 protein. In the table there are 250,000 or so distinct CDR3 sequences, over 15% of which are singletons. Based on clinical symptoms, serum thyroxine and TRAb, thyroid ultrasound and orbital computed tomography, diagnoses were reached. The CDR3 has 15 residues. The germline V gene has CDR1 LGHDT and CDR2 YNNKEL (reference sequence). Trimming stripped 1 base from V and 1 base from J, with 11 bases between.

The clonotype comes from a woman between 18 and 29 years old with Graves' ophthalmopathy. Sequencing input: blood. The chain carries TRBV3-1 and TRBJ2-7; TRBD1 might be the D (5 bases). The chain's CDR3 is CASSQVQGRSYEQYF. DNA of the CDR3: TGTGCCAGCAGCCAAGTTCAGGGTAGATCCTACGAGCAGTACTTC.